These 19 T cell receptor beta chains were sequenced from one sample in a study of T cell changes during pregnancy in multiple sclerosis. TCRdb's table, derived via immunoSEQ multiplex PCR, lists solely in-frame clones and lacks some. The repertoire holds around 72,000 clones, with about nine tenths as singletons. The sample in question was CD4+ T cells from peripheral blood mononuclear cells, obtained before pregnancy. The receptor source for this set is a female donor with multiple sclerosis, enrolled in a pregnancy study.

The chain recombines TRBV5-1 with TRBJ1-3, with D unresolved. The CDR3 consists of 16 residues. Germline values: CDR1 SGHRS, CDR2 YFSETQ. The V end lost 0 bases, the J end lost 2 bases, and 12 bases lay between the germline ends. CDR3 sequence (DNA): TGCGCCAGCAGCTTGGGGTCAGGCATTCCTGGAAACACCATATATTTT. This gives the protein CASSLGSGIPGNTIYF.

This chain uses TRBV25-1 with TRBJ1-1, with D possibly TRBD1 on 6 matching bases. This CDR3 comprises 14 residues. Germline CDR1 and CDR2: MGHDK and SYGVNS. Trimming took off 5 bases at V and 8 bases at J, with 18 bases between the two ends. The CDR3: CASSTRQERGEAFF. The CDR3 nucleotides are TGTGCCAGCAGTACCCGACAGGAGAGGGGGGAAGCTTTCTTT.

CDR3 region: CASSLWAGTGVYEQYF. CDR3 DNA sequence: TGTGCCAGCAGCTTATGGGCCGGGACAGGGGTCTACGAGCAGTACTTC. The J gene is TRBJ2-7, the V gene TRBV7-9; 10 bases are shared with TRBD1. The length of the CDR3 is 16 residues. Germline CDR1 SEHNR, CDR2 FQNEAQ (reference sequence). V trimming: 2 bases; J trimming: 3 bases; junction bases outside the gene matches: 7.

This clone was detected a few times. V is TRBV29-1 and J is TRBJ2-3, with D perhaps matching TRBD1 (5 bases). Trimming took off 7 bases at V and 2 bases at J, with 13 bases between the two ends. The CDR3 length is 13 residues. Germline CDR1 is SQVTM and CDR2 is ANQGSEA. CDR3 in DNA: TGCAGCGCAGGGATGAGCCTCACAGATACGCAGTATTTT. Translation: CSAGMSLTDTQYF.

The J gene is TRBJ2-1, the V gene TRBV27; possibly TRBD2 for D (6 bases). Germline V gene sequence: CDR1 MNHEY, CDR2 SMNVEV (reference sequence). This CDR3 has 14 residues. The V gene lost 6 bases and the J gene lost 6 bases, with 15 bases spanning the gap. The DNA of the CDR3 is TGTGCCAGCAGCCTCGGTGCTAGCGTCAATGAGCAGTTCTTC. As protein: CASSLGASVNEQFF.

The chain combines TRBV15 with TRBJ2-1; weak D call: TRBD2 (6 bases). The CDR3 has 16 amino acids. Trimming stripped 1 base from V and 5 bases from J, with 15 bases between. Germline V gene lookup returns CDR1 LNHNV and CDR2 YYDKDF (reference sequence). CDR3 bases: TGTGCCACCAGCAGAGGGGTAGGAGGGTTGGACAATGAGCAGTTCTTC. Encoded protein: CATSRGVGGLDNEQFF.

The J gene is TRBJ1-6, the V gene TRBV5-6; D is ambiguous. There are 12 residues in the CDR3. Germline CDR1 and CDR2: SGHDT and YYEEEE. V was shortened by 4 bases and J by 13 bases, with 12 bases between the two germline ends. The CDR3 region has the DNA TGTGCCAGCAGCAGTATCCGGTTGCCCCTCCACTTT. Its protein is CASSSIRLPLHF.

The chain recombines TRBV7-8 with TRBJ2-5; D gene uncertain. Germline CDR1 SGHVS, CDR2 FQNEAQ. V was clipped by 2 bases and J by 8 bases, with 15 bases between them. The CDR3 is 14 residues long. The CDR3 DNA follows: TGTGCCAGCAGCTTAACTCCAGCGCTGGAAACCCAGTACTTC. Residues: CASSLTPALETQYF. The whole variable domain, remainder taken from reference TRBV7-8 and TRBJ2-5, is GAGVSQSPRYKVAKRGQDVALRCDPISGHVSLFWYQQALGQGPEFLTYFQNEAQLDKSGLPSDRFFAERPEGSVSTLKIQRTQQEDSAVYLCASSLTPALETQYFGPGTRLLVL.

This clone was observed once. The V and J genes are TRBV27 and TRBJ2-3; D possibly corresponds to TRBD1 (6 bases). CDR3 size: 14 residues. Germline values: CDR1 MNHEY, CDR2 SMNVEV (reference sequence). Trimming cost V 7 bases and J 3 bases, with 14 bases left between them. The CDR3 sequence is CASTGIRGTDTQYF. In DNA form, the CDR3 reads TGTGCCAGCACCGGCATCAGGGGTACAGATACGCAGTATTTT.

A single count supports this clone. This chain links TRBV7-4 with TRBJ2-7, with 7 bases that match TRBD2. Germline lookup yields CDR1 SGHVT and CDR2 SQSDAQ. This CDR3 comprises 16 residues. V dropped 1 base and J dropped 5; count of bases not matched to a gene: 11. The CDR3 sequence: CASSLVGREFLNEQYF. The CDR3 coding sequence is TGTGCCAGCAGCTTAGTTGGGCGGGAGTTTTTAAACGAGCAGTACTTC.

The CDR3, as DNA: TGTGCCAGCAGTCGGGGCAGGGGGGCAAACACCGGGGAGCTGTTTTTT. Protein product: CASSRGRGANTGELFF. The rearrangement uses TRBV19 and TRBJ2-2; perhaps TRBD1 as D (7 bases). CDR3 length equals 16 residues. With 9 bases removed from V and 2 bases from J, the gap between germline ends came to 19 bases. The germline V gene encodes CDR1 LNHDA and CDR2 SQIVND (reference sequence).

This clone was seen once. The CDR3: CSVELSGQGSYGYTF. CDR3 DNA sequence: TGCAGCGTTGAATTATCCGGACAGGGGAGCTATGGCTACACCTTC. This chain joins TRBV29-1 and TRBJ1-2; TRBD1 agrees at 9 bases. This CDR3 has 15 residues. Looked up from germline, CDR1 is SQVTM and CDR2 is ANQGSEA. V shed 2 bases, J shed 4 bases, and the junction held 8 bases outside the gene matches.

V and J are TRBV30 and TRBJ1-4; unclear D gene. Trimming took off 4 bases at V and 7 bases at J, with 16 bases between the two ends. Germline V lookup: CDR1 GTSNPN, CDR2 SVGIG (reference sequence). CDR3 length equals 14 residues. The CDR3 coding sequence is TGTGCCTGGACCCCCAACAGTAAGATTGAAAAACTGTTTTTT. This codes for CAWTPNSKIEKLFF.

The CDR3 region has the DNA TGTGCCAGCAGCAAAGCGACAGGAGGGGAGCTGTTTTTT. This codes for CASSKATGGELFF. This sequence joins TRBV21-1 and TRBJ2-2; the table's D gene call, TRBD1, was not cross checked with the DNA. TRBV21-1 is flagged as a pseudogene. CDR3 size: 13 residues.

The chain is built from TRBV5-1 and TRBJ2-2; TRBD2 matches at 13 bases. CDR3 length: 17 residues. J was trimmed by 1 base and V by 4 bases; bases with no gene match: 4. Germline CDR1 SGHRS, CDR2 YFSETQ. The DNA for the CDR3 is TGCGCCAGCAGCGGGGGACTAGCGGGGAAGAACACCGGGGAGCTGTTTTTT. Translation gives CASSGGLAGKNTGELFF.

Only one count was recorded for this clone. This chain links TRBV9 with TRBJ2-1; a weak D match, TRBD2 (6 bases). Trimming took 4 bases from V and 8 from J, leaving 22 bases between them. The CDR3 has 16 amino acids. The germline V gene encodes CDR1 SGDLS and CDR2 YYNGEE. The CDR3 here is CASSPKRERVGDEQFF. CDR3 DNA: TGTGCCAGCAGCCCTAAAAGGGAGCGGGTAGGCGATGAGCAGTTCTTC.

A few counts support this clone. The chain is built from TRBV7-3 and TRBJ2-7; 8 bases align to TRBD2. There are 15 residues in the CDR3. Trimming at V came to 2 bases and at J to 1 base, leaving 4 bases not matched to a gene. Germline CDR1 SGHTA, CDR2 FQGTGA. Written as DNA, the CDR3 is TGTGCCAGCAGCTTAGAAGCGGGAGCATCCTACGAGCAGTACTTC. Its translation: CASSLEAGASYEQYF.

This chain joins TRBV19 and TRBJ1-6; weak D call: TRBD1 (5 bases). This CDR3 is 12 amino acids long. Trimming took 7 bases from V and 14 from J, leaving 15 bases between them. CDR1 LNHDA and CDR2 SQIVND come from the germline V gene (reference sequence). This chain's CDR3 is CASNAAGDSLHF. As DNA, the CDR3 is TGTGCCAGTAATGCGGCGGGGGACTCCCTCCACTTT.

This clone came up a few times. CDR3 sequence (DNA): TGTGCCAGCAGCTATGGGACAGGAGGAAACACCATATATTTT. Residues: CASSYGTGGNTIYF. J is TRBJ1-3 and V is TRBV6-5; TRBD1 aligns across 8 bases. This CDR3 has 14 amino acids. Per the germline V gene, CDR1 is MNHEY and CDR2 is SVGAGI. J was trimmed by 4 bases and V by 6 bases; bases with no gene match: 5.